This T cell receptor (beta chain) was identified during a study of regulatory T cells in long-lasting Graves disease. The authors built TCR beta libraries using iRepertoire HTBI primers and Arm-PCR of CDR3 regions. TCRdb independently ran MiXCR on the multiplex PCR reads; one entry per CDR3 protein. This repertoire shows roughly 610,000 distinct CDR3 sequences, roughly 15% found once; its top ten account for around 18%. Noted time point: newly diagnosed GD, antithyroid drugs for less than 3 months. Extracted PBMC RNA gave rise to the TCR library. Germline values: CDR1 SEHNR, CDR2 FQNEAQ (reference sequence). This CDR3 comprises 16 residues. V dropped 5 bases and J dropped 8 bases, with 22 bases sitting between them. Separately, the same data were catalogued under a study of T cells in Graves' hyperthyroidism and ophthalmopathy.

The starting material was peripheral blood mononuclear cells (PBMCs), obtained at new diagnosis, from a patient treated with antithyroid drugs. This clonotype originated in a woman aged 25 to 39 with Graves disease. The rearrangement joins TRBV7-9 to TRBJ1-3; the D gene is possibly TRBD1 (6 bases). The CDR3: CASSVRLDSGDDTIYF. The CDR3 DNA reads TGTGCCAGCAGCGTACGCCTGGACAGCGGGGACGACACCATATATTTT. Supplemented by reference TRBV7-9 and TRBJ1-3, the full variable domain reads DTGVSQNPRHKITKRGQNVTFRCDPISEHNRLYWYRQTLGQGPEFLTYFQNEAQLEKSRLLSDRFSAERPKGSFSTLEIQRTEQGDSAMYLCASSVRLDSGDDTIYFGEGSWLTVV.